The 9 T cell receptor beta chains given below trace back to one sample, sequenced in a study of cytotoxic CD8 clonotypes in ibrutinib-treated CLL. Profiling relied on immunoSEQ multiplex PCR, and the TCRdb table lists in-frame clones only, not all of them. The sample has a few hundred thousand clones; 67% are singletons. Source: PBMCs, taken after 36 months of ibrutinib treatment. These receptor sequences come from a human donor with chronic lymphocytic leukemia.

The CDR3 sequence: CASSPQGHQETQYF. The CDR3, as DNA: TGTGCCAGCAGCCCTCAGGGGCACCAAGAGACCCAGTACTTC. The chain couples TRBV7-9 to TRBJ2-5, with a tentative D call TRBD1 (6 bases). Germline lookup yields CDR1 SEHNR and CDR2 FQNEAQ (reference sequence). CDR3 length: 14 amino acids. The V gene lost 5 bases and the J gene lost 0 bases, with 10 bases spanning the gap. Combining the CDR3 with reference TRBV7-9 and TRBJ2-5 gives the whole variable domain DTGVSQNPRHKITKRGQNVTFRCDPISEHNRLYWYRQTLGQGPEFLTYFQNEAQLEKSRLLSDRFSAERPKGSFSTLEIQRTEQGDSAMYLCASSPQGHQETQYFGPGTRLLVL.

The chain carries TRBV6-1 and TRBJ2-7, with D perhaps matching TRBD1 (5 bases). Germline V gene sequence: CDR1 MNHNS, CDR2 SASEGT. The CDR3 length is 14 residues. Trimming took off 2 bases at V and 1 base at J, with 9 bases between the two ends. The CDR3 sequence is CASSESPGSYEQYF. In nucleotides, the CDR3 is TGTGCCAGCAGTGAATCCCCAGGGTCCTACGAGCAGTACTTC.

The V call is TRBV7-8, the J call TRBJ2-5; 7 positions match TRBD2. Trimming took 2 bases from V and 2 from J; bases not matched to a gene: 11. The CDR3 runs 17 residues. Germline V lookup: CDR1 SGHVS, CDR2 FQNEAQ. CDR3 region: CASSLWARLARQETQYF. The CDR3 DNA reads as TGTGCCAGCAGCTTATGGGCCAGACTAGCCCGACAAGAGACCCAGTACTTC.

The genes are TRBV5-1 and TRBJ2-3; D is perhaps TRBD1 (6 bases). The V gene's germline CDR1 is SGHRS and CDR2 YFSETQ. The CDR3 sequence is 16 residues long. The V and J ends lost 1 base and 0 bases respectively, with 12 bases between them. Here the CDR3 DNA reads TGCGCCAGCAGCTTGACGGACAGAGCTAGCACAGATACGCAGTATTTT. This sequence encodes CASSLTDRASTDTQYF.

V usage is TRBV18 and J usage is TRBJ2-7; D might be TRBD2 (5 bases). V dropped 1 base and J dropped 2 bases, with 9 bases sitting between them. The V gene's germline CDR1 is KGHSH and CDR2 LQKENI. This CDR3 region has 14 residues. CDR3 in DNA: TGTGCCAGCTCACCACTAGGGAGCGCCTACGAGCAGTACTTC. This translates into CASSPLGSAYEQYF.

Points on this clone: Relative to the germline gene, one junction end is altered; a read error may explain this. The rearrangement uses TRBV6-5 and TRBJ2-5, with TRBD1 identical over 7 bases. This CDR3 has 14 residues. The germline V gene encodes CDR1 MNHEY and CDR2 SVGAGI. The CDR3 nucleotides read TGTGCCAGCAGCTCAGACAGGGTCCAAGGGACCCAGTACTTC. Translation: CASSSDRVQGTQYF.

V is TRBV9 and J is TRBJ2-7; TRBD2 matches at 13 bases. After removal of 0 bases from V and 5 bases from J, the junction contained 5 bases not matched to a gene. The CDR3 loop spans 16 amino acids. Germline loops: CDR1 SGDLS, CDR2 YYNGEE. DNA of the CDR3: TGTGCCAGCAGCGTAGAGGGACTAGCGGGATCCAACGAGCAGTACTTC. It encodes CASSVEGLAGSNEQYF.

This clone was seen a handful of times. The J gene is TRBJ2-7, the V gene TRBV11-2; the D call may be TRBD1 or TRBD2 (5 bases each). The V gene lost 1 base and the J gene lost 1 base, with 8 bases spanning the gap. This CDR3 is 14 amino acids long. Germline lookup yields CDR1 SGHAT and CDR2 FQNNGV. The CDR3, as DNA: TGTGCCAGCAGCTTAGTCGAGGGGTCCTACGAGCAGTACTTC. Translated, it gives CASSLVEGSYEQYF.

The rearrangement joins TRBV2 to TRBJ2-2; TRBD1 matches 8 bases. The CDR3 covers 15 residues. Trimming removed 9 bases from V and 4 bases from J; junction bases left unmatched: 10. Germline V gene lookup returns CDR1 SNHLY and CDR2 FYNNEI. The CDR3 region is CASLLTGGFTGELFF. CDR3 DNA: TGTGCCAGTCTACTTACAGGGGGGTTCACCGGGGAGCTGTTTTTT. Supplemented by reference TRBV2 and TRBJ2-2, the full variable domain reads EPEVTQTPSHQVTQMGQEVILRCVPISNHLYFYWYRQILGQKVEFLVSFYNNEISEKSEIFDDQFSVERPDGSNFTLKIRSTKLEDSAMYFCASLLTGGFTGELFFGEGSRLTVL.